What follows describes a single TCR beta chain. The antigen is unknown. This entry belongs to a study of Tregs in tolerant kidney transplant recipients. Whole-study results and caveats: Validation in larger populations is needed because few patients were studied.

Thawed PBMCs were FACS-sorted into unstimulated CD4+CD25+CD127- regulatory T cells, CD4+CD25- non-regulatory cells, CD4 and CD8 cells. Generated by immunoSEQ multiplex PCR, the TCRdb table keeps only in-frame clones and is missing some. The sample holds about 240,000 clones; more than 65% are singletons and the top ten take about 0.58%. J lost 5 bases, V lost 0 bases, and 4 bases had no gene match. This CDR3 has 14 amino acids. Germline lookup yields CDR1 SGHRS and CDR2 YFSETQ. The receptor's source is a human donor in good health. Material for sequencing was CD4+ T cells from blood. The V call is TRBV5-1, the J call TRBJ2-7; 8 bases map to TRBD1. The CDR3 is CASSLGTGPHEQYF. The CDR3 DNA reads TGCGCCAGCAGCTTGGGGACAGGGCCCCACGAGCAGTACTTC. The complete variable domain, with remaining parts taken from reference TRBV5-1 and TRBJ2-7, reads KAGVTQTPRYLIKTRGQQVTLSCSPISGHRSVSWYQQTPGQGLQFLFEYFSETQRNKGNFPGRFSGRQFSNSRSEMNVSTLELGDSALYLCASSLGTGPHEQYFGPGTRLTVT.